The rows below give T cell receptor beta chains drawn from one sample of a study of a mutant IDH1 vaccine in newly diagnosed glioma. The method was immunoSEQ multiplex PCR; TCRdb's version includes in-frame clones alone and lacks a portion of them. Among fewer than 30,000 clones listed, roughly 80% were seen once. For these receptors, no antigen is known. The sequencing here drew on PBMCs, taken from a glioma patient whose treatment included an IDH1 peptide vaccine. Receptors originate from a woman aged 18-30 years with glioma. Both conserved end residues are part of each CDR3. The D gene is left open where the match is weak. Size is omitted from some rows. Given values are once, few, many or a class for expanded clones.

>TRBV5-1|TRBJ1-1|TRBD1|few
TGCGCCAGCAGCTCACACCCAGGACAGGTGAACACTGAAGCTTTCTTT
CASSSHPGQVNTEAFF
>TRBV25-1|TRBJ1-6|NA|NA
TGTGCCAGCAGTGAATGGACAGACGGTTCACCCCTCCACTTT
CASSEWTDGSPLHF
>TRBV2|TRBJ2-7|NA|once
TGTGCCAGCGCACTAGCCACGAACGAGCAGTACTTC
CASALATNEQYF
>TRBV2|TRBJ1-3|NA|NA
TGTGCCAGCACCTCTCGAGGTGCCGGAAACACCATATATTTT
CASTSRGAGNTIYF
>TRBV4-2|TRBJ2-5|TRBD2|NA
TGTGCCAGCAGCCAAGAAGAAGCGGGAGTGGAGACCCAGTACTTC
CASSQEEAGVETQYF
>TRBV7-2|TRBJ2-6|NA|NA
TGTGCCGGAAAGACTGAGTCTGGGGCCAACGTCCTGACTTTC
CAGKTESGANVLTF
>TRBV6-1|TRBJ1-4|NA|NA
TGTGCCAGCAGTGTCGTTTTGGGGAAGAATGAAAAACTGTTTTTT
CASSVVLGKNEKLFF
>TRBV7-8|TRBJ2-7|NA|medium-sized
TGTGCCAGCAGCTTCGCTTACGAGCAGTACTTC
CASSFAYEQYF
>TRBV10-3|TRBJ2-5|NA|NA
TGTGCCATCAGTTTCTCCGGGGCACTGGATCAAGAGACCCAGTACTTC
CAISFSGALDQETQYF
>TRBV19|TRBJ1-1|NA|few
TGTGCCAGTTTCGAGGGGGAGGGGCGTGAAGCTTTCTTT
CASFEGEGREAFF
>TRBV29-1|TRBJ1-5|NA|NA
TGCAGCGCGGGGGCGGGGGGCGGGCAGCCCCAGCATTTT
CSAGAGGGQPQHF
>TRBV2|TRBJ1-6|NA|NA
TGTGCCAGCAGTGAATCCGTCATCCTTAATTCACCCCTCCACTTT
CASSESVILNSPLHF
>TRBV6-4|TRBJ2-1|TRBD2|NA
TGTGCCAGCAGTGACCTCATGGGGCGGGAGATCGATGAGCAGTTCTTC
CASSDLMGREIDEQFF
>TRBV19|TRBJ2-5|TRBD1|NA
TGTGCCAGTAGTCTACAGGGGTGGGAAACGGAGACCCAGTACTTC
CASSLQGWETETQYF
>TRBV5-1|TRBJ1-2|NA|NA
TGCGCCAGCAGCTTGGAGGGGCTCCTCTTCGGCTACACCTTC
CASSLEGLLFGYTF
>TRBV4-1|TRBJ2-3|NA|NA
TGCGCCAGCAGCCAAGGCGAGGGAAGATCTAGCACAGATACGCAGTATTTT
CASSQGEGRSSTDTQYF
>TRBV6-1|TRBJ1-1|NA|NA
TGTGCCAGCAGACTGGGAGAGGGGATGAACACTGAAGCTTTCTTT
CASRLGEGMNTEAFF
>TRBV6-6|TRBJ2-2|NA|NA
TGTGCCAGCAGTTACGGTCGAGCTACCGGGGAGCTGTTTTTT
CASSYGRATGELFF
>TRBV27|TRBJ1-5|NA|NA
TGTGCCAGCAGCCCGGGTGGGTACCAGCCCCAGCATTTT
CASSPGGYQPQHF
>TRBV2|TRBJ1-1|NA|few
TGTGCCAGCAGCGCGGCCTTGGAAGCTTTCTTT
CASSAALEAFF
>TRBV27|TRBJ1-2|TRBD1|few
TGTGCCAGCAGTTACGGACAGGGTCACGGCTACACCTTC
CASSYGQGHGYTF
>TRBV7-2|TRBJ1-2|NA|once
TGTGCCAGCAGCGGCTGGGGGGGGGACTATGGCTACACCTTC
CASSGWGGDYGYTF
>TRBV6-5|TRBJ2-7|NA|NA
TGTGCCAGCAGTACCGGGACATTCACCTACGAGCAGTACTTC
CASSTGTFTYEQYF
>TRBV7-3|TRBJ2-1|TRBD2|few
TGTGCCAGCAGCTTAACGACGGATAGCGGGACGTCTGAGCAGTTCTTC
CASSLTTDSGTSEQFF
>TRBV30|TRBJ1-2|NA|NA
TGTGCCTGGAGTCTTCCGGGGTGGGGCTACACCTTC
CAWSLPGWGYTF
>TRBV27|TRBJ1-3|TRBD1|NA
TGTGCCAGCCGGCCGACAGGGGGCTCTGGAAACACCATATATTTT
CASRPTGGSGNTIYF
>TRBV28|TRBJ2-3|NA|few
TGTGCCATACAGGAGGCGGGGAACACAGATACGCAGTATTTT
CAIQEAGNTDTQYF
>TRBV2|TRBJ1-4|TRBD1|NA
TGTGCCAGCAGTGAGTTGACAGGGGGCGAAAAACTGTTTTTT
CASSELTGGEKLFF
>TRBV7-2|TRBJ1-1|NA|NA
TGTGCCAGCAGCTTTTTGAACACTGAAGCTTTCTTT
CASSFLNTEAFF
>TRBV7-8|TRBJ1-2|NA|NA
TGTGCCAGCAGCTTAAATATGGACACTAACTATGGCTACACCTTC
CASSLNMDTNYGYTF
>TRBV7-6|TRBJ2-5|TRBD2|NA
TGTGCCAGCAGCTTAGCTCGAGCGGGGGGCCCATACCAAGAGACCCAGTACTTC
CASSLARAGGPYQETQYF
>TRBV7-9|TRBJ2-1|NA|NA
TGTGCCAGCGAGGACCCGAACAATGAGCAGTTCTTC
CASEDPNNEQFF
>TRBV10-3|TRBJ1-5|NA|NA
TGTGCCATCAGCACCGACCCCGGCTTGGGAAAGCCCCAGCATTTT
CAISTDPGLGKPQHF
>TRBV29-1|TRBJ1-2|NA|few
TGCAGCGTCGAATGGGTTAACTATGGCTACACCTTC
CSVEWVNYGYTF
>TRBV19|TRBJ2-2|NA|NA
TGTGCCAGTAGCTCCCCCCAGGGATTGAACACCGGGGAGCTGTTTTTT
CASSSPQGLNTGELFF
>TRBV5-1|TRBJ2-5|NA|NA
TGCGCCAGCAACGACCTGATGGACGAGACCCAGTACTTC
CASNDLMDETQYF
>TRBV28|TRBJ2-7|NA|NA
TGTGCCAGCAGTTTATTCTCTGGGGGGCTGTACGAGCAGTACTTC
CASSLFSGGLYEQYF
>TRBV9|TRBJ1-2|NA|NA
TGTGCCAGCAGCGCTCAATCGACGGGCTATGGCTACACCTTC
CASSAQSTGYGYTF
>TRBV2|TRBJ1-6|NA|NA
TGTGCCAGCAGTGACTTCGGGGGCGGGCCCCTCCACTTT
CASSDFGGGPLHF
>TRBV19|TRBJ1-3|NA|few
TGTGCCAGTAGTATAGATCGGAGTGGGCCTGGAAACACCATATATTTT
CASSIDRSGPGNTIYF
>TRBV6-1|TRBJ1-5|NA|medium-sized
TGTGCCAGCAGCCCCACTACAGGGTACAATCAGCCCCAGCATTTT
CASSPTTGYNQPQHF
>TRBV6-4|TRBJ2-3|NA|few
TGTGCCAGCAGTGACTCTAGGGACTCCGCGACAGATACGCAGTATTTT
CASSDSRDSATDTQYF
>TRBV7-9|TRBJ1-4|NA|NA
TGTGCCAGCAGCTTAGCGCGGCCACTCGCAACTAATGAAAAACTGTTTTTT
CASSLARPLATNEKLFF
>TRBV28|TRBJ1-1|NA|NA
TGTGCCAGCAGTTTTCAGGGAAACACTGAAGCTTTCTTT
CASSFQGNTEAFF
>TRBV6-7|TRBJ1-4|NA|NA
TGTGCCAGCAGTTACGTAAAACAGGGTTATGCTAATGAAAAACTGTTTTTT
CASSYVKQGYANEKLFF
>TRBV18|TRBJ2-7|NA|NA
TGTGCCAGCTCACCACCGGGCTACGAGCAGTACTTC
CASSPPGYEQYF
>TRBV7-8|TRBJ1-1|NA|few
TGTGCCAGCAGCTTAGATCGTCAGAGAAACACTGAAGCTTTCTTT
CASSLDRQRNTEAFF
>TRBV7-2|TRBJ1-3|NA|NA
TGTGCCAGCAGCTTAACGGGAGGGGGAAACACCATATATTTT
CASSLTGGGNTIYF